The clone carrying this TCR beta chain was counted a few times. Antigen specificity is unknown. These data are taken from a study of identical twins. Study results and limitations: Insertions were fewer in abundant cord blood beta clonotypes, whereas memory repertoires showed none of this pattern. Cross-sectional statistics, not tracking of the same donors, supported the conclusions.

This CDR3 is 13 amino acids long. V gave up 1 base and J gave up 2 bases, with 4 bases separating them. CDR1 LNHNV and CDR2 YYDKDF come from the germline V gene (reference sequence). TCRdb ran MiXCR on the 5' RACE reads and lists one entry per CDR3 protein. Among some 260,000 distinct CDR3 sequences listed, around 15% were seen once. The source of this sequence is a woman under 30 in good health. The J gene is TRBJ2-3, the V gene TRBV15; D remains ambiguous. The specimen sequenced was memory (CD45RO+) T cells sorted from blood. CDR3 in DNA: TGTGCCACCAGCAGAGGGCACACAGATACGCAGTATTTT. Its protein product is CATSRGHTDTQYF.